The 10 T cell receptor beta chains listed next were all sequenced from one sample in a study of persistence of HIV-infected CD4 T cells. Nonspecific anti-CD3/anti-CD28 bead stimulation represents the broad CD4+ T cell repertoire. Sorting selected CD4+ T cells upregulating both CD40 ligand and CD69. This was the immunoSEQ version 4 assay in survey mode. The method was immunoSEQ multiplex PCR; TCRdb's version includes in-frame clones alone and lacks a portion of them. The table shows tens of thousands of clones, with 88% occurring only once. For these receptors, no antigen is known. This specimen consisted of CD4+ T cells sorted from PBMCs after 18-hour stimulation, obtained from a patient who received antiretroviral therapy. The source is an adult woman with HIV who was CMV-seropositive.

This sequence joins TRBV7-8 and TRBJ1-2; D uncertain. Germline V gene data show CDR1 as SGHVS and CDR2 as FQNEAQ. The length of the CDR3 is 18 residues. Trimming cost V 0 bases and J 2 bases, with 19 bases left between them. For the CDR3, the DNA is TGTGCCAGCAGCTTAGCAGTCCCCGGCTCTACATTAAACTATGGCTACACCTTC. Residues: CASSLAVPGSTLNYGYTF. The full variable domain, in which reference TRBV7-8 and TRBJ1-2 provide the parts outside the CDR3, is GAGVSQSPRYKVAKRGQDVALRCDPISGHVSLFWYQQALGQGPEFLTYFQNEAQLDKSGLPSDRFFAERPEGSVSTLKIQRTQQEDSAVYLCASSLAVPGSTLNYGYTFGSGTRLTVV.

The rearrangement links TRBV6-6 to TRBJ2-3; the D is unclear. Germline CDR1 reads MNHNY; CDR2 reads SVGAGI (reference sequence). Trimming left V 2 bases short and J 5 bases short, with 11 bases between. The CDR3 is 14 amino acids. CDR3 DNA: TGTGCCAGCAGTTACCCTTCCTGGGGAGATACGCAGTATTTT. Amino acids: CASSYPSWGDTQYF.

V is TRBV6-1 and J is TRBJ2-5, with 12 nucleotides matching TRBD2. V dropped 2 bases and J dropped 2; count of bases not matched to a gene: 3. Germline CDR1 is MNHNS and CDR2 is SASEGT. This CDR3 is 16 amino acids long. This chain's CDR3 is CASSELAGGDQETQYF. The CDR3 DNA reads TGTGCCAGCAGTGAACTAGCGGGGGGGGATCAAGAGACCCAGTACTTC.

The gene calls are TRBV11-1 and TRBJ2-7, with TRBD1 matching 8 bases. CDR3 length equals 15 residues. V lost 6 bases to trimming and J lost 3 bases; unmatched junction nucleotides: 10. Germline-derived CDR1 and CDR2 are SGHAT and FQDESV (reference sequence). The CDR3 coding sequence is TGTGCCAGCAGTCACATCGGGACAGGAGGCTACGAGCAGTACTTC. The encoded protein is CASSHIGTGGYEQYF.

J is TRBJ2-2 and V is TRBV6-1, with 10 bases matching TRBD1. CDR1 and CDR2 from the germline V gene are MNHNS and SASEGT. Trimming took 4 bases from V and 4 from J; bases not matched to a gene: 12. The CDR3 is 18 residues long. CDR3 sequence (DNA): TGTGCCAGCAGTGGGCCGACAGGGGGCCTAGCGGTCACCGGGGAGCTGTTTTTT. This gives the protein CASSGPTGGLAVTGELFF.

The rearrangement joins TRBV20-1 to TRBJ2-3, with D possibly being TRBD2 (6 bases). Germline-derived CDR1 and CDR2 are DFQATT and SNEGSKA (reference sequence). The CDR3 consists of 13 residues. V lost 3 bases and J 8 bases, leaving 15 bases between the germline ends. The CDR3 protein is CSASSAGRGTQYF. The CDR3 coding sequence is TGCAGTGCTAGTTCCGCGGGGCGCGGTACGCAGTATTTT.

This chain links TRBV12-3 or TRBV12-4 with TRBJ1-2, with D possibly matching TRBD1 (5 bases). The V end lost 5 bases, the J end lost 4 bases, and 11 bases lay between the germline ends. This CDR3 spans 13 amino acids. CDR3 residues: CASSPRGLYGYTF. In nucleotides, the CDR3 is TGTGCCAGCAGTCCCCGGGGCCTCTATGGCTACACCTTC.

This chain joins TRBV18 and TRBJ1-1, with 9 bases aligning to TRBD1. The J segment lost 8 bases and the V segment lost 4 bases, leaving 14 bases of the junction unmatched. The CDR3 runs to 16 residues. Germline V CDR1 and CDR2: KGHSH, LQKENI. The CDR3: CASSQRQGGGAGEAFF. The DNA for the CDR3 is TGTGCCAGCTCACAGAGACAGGGGGGAGGGGCCGGAGAAGCTTTCTTT.

This rearrangement joins TRBV5-1 to TRBJ1-4, with unresolved D. This CDR3 spans 16 amino acids. Germline loops: CDR1 SGHRS, CDR2 YFSETQ. With 0 bases removed from V and 0 bases from J, the gap between germline ends came to 9 bases. CDR3 in amino acids: CASSLVSASTNEKLFF. The CDR3 DNA reads as TGCGCCAGCAGCTTGGTGAGCGCCTCAACTAATGAAAAACTGTTTTTT.

This rearrangement joins TRBV27 to TRBJ2-1; D unresolved. The germline V and J ends were trimmed by 2 bases and 4 bases, with 6 bases remaining between them. The CDR3 consists of 13 residues. Germline V gives CDR1 MNHEY, CDR2 SMNVEV (reference sequence). The CDR3 region has the DNA TGTGCCAGCAGTTTAATGGGATACAATGAGCAGTTCTTC. This sequence encodes CASSLMGYNEQFF.